The rows below give T cell receptor beta chains drawn from one sample of a study of siplizumab effects on memory and regulatory T cells. Some clones are missing from TCRdb's copy, which holds only in-frame ones; the method was immunoSEQ multiplex PCR. This table has about 99,000 clones, approximately 93% appearing once. The sequenced sample consisted of Tregs sorted from blood. The receptors stem from a human donor in good health. Both conserved end residues are part of each CDR3. D genes are given only for firm matches. Size values are once, few and many counts, or a class for expanded clones, and some rows have none.

V	size	J	D	DNA	CDR3
TRBV5-4	.	TRBJ2-5	.	TGTGCCAGCAGCTTCCACGGGGGAGAGACCCAGTACTTC	CASSFHGGETQYF
TRBV20-1	.	TRBJ2-1	.	TGCAGTGCTAGTAACTGGGGGGAGCAGTTCTTC	CSASNWGEQFF
TRBV5-5	.	TRBJ1-3	.	TGTGCCAGCAGCTTGGACTTACGCTCTGGAAACACCATATATTTT	CASSLDLRSGNTIYF
TRBV6-6	.	TRBJ1-1	TRBD1	TGTGCCAGCAGTTACAACAGGGGGCGAAGTGAAGCTTTCTTT	CASSYNRGRSEAFF
TRBV4-1	.	TRBJ2-3	TRBD2	TGCGCCAGCAGCCAACCAAGCGGGACCACAGATACGCAGTATTTT	CASSQPSGTTDTQYF
TRBV19	few	TRBJ1-2	TRBD1	TGTGCCAGTGCCCTTAAGGGACAGATCTATGGCTACACCTTC	CASALKGQIYGYTF
TRBV4-1	.	TRBJ1-4	TRBD1	TGCGCCAGCAGCCAGGGACAGCTAGCAACTAATGAAAAACTGTTTTTT	CASSQGQLATNEKLFF
TRBV9	.	TRBJ2-3	TRBD1	TGTGCCAGCAGCGGGCGACAGGGACGCACAGATACGCAGTATTTT	CASSGRQGRTDTQYF
TRBV4-3	.	TRBJ2-1	TRBD1	TGCGCCAGCAGCCAAGGGACAGGGGGCGGAGGTGAGCAGTTCTTC	CASSQGTGGGGEQFF
TRBV7-9	.	TRBJ1-5	.	TGTGCCAGCAGCTTAGGGGGGCACCAACAGCCCCAGCATTTT	CASSLGGHQQPQHF
TRBV18	.	TRBJ1-1	.	TGTGCCAGCTCCGACGAAATGAACACTGAAGCTTTCTTT	CASSDEMNTEAFF
TRBV6-1	few	TRBJ2-2	.	TGTGCCAGCAGTGAATATAGGGACCTTAACACCGGGGAGCTGTTTTTT	CASSEYRDLNTGELFF
TRBV9	.	TRBJ2-1	TRBD2	TGTGCCAGCAGCGTAGACTTTAACGGACTAGCCTCCTACAATGAGCAGTTCTTC	CASSVDFNGLASYNEQFF
TRBV5-4	.	TRBJ1-1	TRBD1	TGTGCCAGCAGTCTCCTGACAGGGAGGGAAGGTGAAGCTTTCTTT	CASSLLTGREGEAFF
TRBV6-1	.	TRBJ2-1	TRBD2	TGTGCCAGCAGTGAATCCCTAGCGGGGTACAATGAGCAGTTCTTC	CASSESLAGYNEQFF
TRBV18	.	TRBJ1-1	.	TGTGCCAGCTCACCTCTGGGGCCGTTTGAAGCTTTCTTT	CASSPLGPFEAFF
TRBV2	few	TRBJ1-2	.	TGTGCCAGCAGACCTGGACCCCTCGGCTACACCTTC	CASRPGPLGYTF
TRBV4-2	.	TRBJ2-5	.	TGTGCCAGCAGCCAAGATCTAAGGACAGCGGGGTACGCCCAGTACTTC	CASSQDLRTAGYAQYF
TRBV6-6	.	TRBJ2-4	TRBD1	TGTGCCAGCAGTTACTCAAGGGGGCTGGCCAAAAACATTCAGTACTTC	CASSYSRGLAKNIQYF
TRBV12-1	.	TRBJ2-2	.	TGTGCCAGCGGGTACCGCACCGGGGAGCTGTTTTTT	CASGYRTGELFF
TRBV19	once	TRBJ2-4	.	TGTGCCAGTAGTATCCGTGGTCGGGTTAGCTCCCCTCTAGCCAAAAACATTCAGTACTTC	CASSIRGRVSSPLAKNIQYF
TRBV7-9	few	TRBJ2-7	TRBD1	TGTGCCAGCAGCCCAGGGGGCGGGCAGTACTTC	CASSPGGGQYF
TRBV28	.	TRBJ1-2	.	TGTGCCACCCAGGGCGGGTGGGGCTACACCTTC	CATQGGWGYTF
TRBV5-1	.	TRBJ2-3	.	TGCGCCAGCTTCCTCCGGGACATGAGCACAGATACGCAGTATTTT	CASFLRDMSTDTQYF
TRBV6-5	.	TRBJ1-5	.	TGTGCCAGCGGGGGTAATTTCAATCAGCCCCAGCATTTT	CASGGNFNQPQHF
TRBV30	.	TRBJ2-1	TRBD1	TGTGCCTGGATGATCCCGGGGACAGGGGCGATCTACAATGAGCAGTTCTTC	CAWMIPGTGAIYNEQFF
TRBV5-1	.	TRBJ2-7	TRBD1	TGCGCCAGCAGACGAGTATACGACAGGGATACTTACGAGCAGTACTTC	CASRRVYDRDTYEQYF
TRBV5-5	.	TRBJ1-2	.	TGTGCCAGCAGCTTGGACAGCACTAACTATGGCTACACCTTC	CASSLDSTNYGYTF
TRBV28	.	TRBJ1-2	.	TGTGCCAGCAGTTTACATTCGACAGCGAACTATGGCTACACCTTC	CASSLHSTANYGYTF
TRBV29-1	.	TRBJ1-2	.	TGCAGCGTTGTGGTGACCGCGGCTGGCTACACCTTC	CSVVVTAAGYTF
TRBV7-2	.	TRBJ2-7	.	TGTGCCAGCAGCTTAAACTCCTACGAGCAGTACTTC	CASSLNSYEQYF
TRBV2	.	TRBJ2-5	.	TGTGCCAGCAGTGATCCAGGCGATGTAAAGGAGACCCAGTACTTC	CASSDPGDVKETQYF
TRBV5-1	.	TRBJ1-2	.	TGCGCCAGCAGCTTGAAAACAGGCTATGGCTACACCTTC	CASSLKTGYGYTF
TRBV14	.	TRBJ2-3	.	TGTGCCAGCAGCCCGCGGGTGGTGAGCACAGATACGCAGTATTTT	CASSPRVVSTDTQYF
TRBV2	.	TRBJ2-5	TRBD1	TGTGCCAGCAGTGATAAGGGGGCGCGGGAGACCCAGTACTTC	CASSDKGARETQYF
TRBV6-4	once	TRBJ1-1	TRBD1	TGTGCCAGCAGTGCAGGGGGATTGAACACTGAAGCTTTCTTT	CASSAGGLNTEAFF
TRBV11-2	.	TRBJ2-4	.	TGTGCCAGCAGCTTGGAGGCCAAAAACATTCAGTACTTC	CASSLEAKNIQYF
TRBV5-6	.	TRBJ1-2	.	TGTGCCAGCAGCTTGGTTCCCCACGACTACACCTTC	CASSLVPHDYTF
TRBV18	.	TRBJ2-1	TRBD2	TGTGCCAGCTCACCATTAGCGGGGATGGGGAATGAGCAGTTCTTC	CASSPLAGMGNEQFF
TRBV27	.	TRBJ2-6	TRBD2	TGTGCCAGCAGTTTTACTAGCGGGAGCTCCGGGGCCAACGTCCTGACTTTC	CASSFTSGSSGANVLTF
TRBV11-1	.	TRBJ2-3	.	TGTGCCAGCAGCTTGGGCAGGCCCACAGATACGCAGTATTTT	CASSLGRPTDTQYF
TRBV6-1	few	TRBJ2-7	TRBD1	TGTGCCAGCAGGGGGACAGCCTACGAGCAGTACTTC	CASRGTAYEQYF
TRBV4-1	.	TRBJ2-2	TRBD2	TGCGCCAGCAGCCATGTAGGACTAGCGGGAAGGGTCGGGGAGCTGTTTTTT	CASSHVGLAGRVGELFF
TRBV2	.	TRBJ2-7	.	TGTGCCAGCAGTGAAGCGCGCTACGAGCAGTACTTC	CASSEARYEQYF
TRBV27	.	TRBJ2-7	TRBD2	TGTGCCAGCAGTTCCGTTATAGCGGGATTCCCAAACGAGCAGTACTTC	CASSSVIAGFPNEQYF
TRBV6-6	.	TRBJ2-3	.	TGTGCCAGCAGTTACTCGACGGGTAGCACAGATACGCAGTATTTT	CASSYSTGSTDTQYF
TRBV28	.	TRBJ2-5	.	TGTGCCAGCAGAGGGACCGTACAAGAGACCCAGTACTTC	CASRGTVQETQYF
TRBV15	.	TRBJ1-1	TRBD1	TGTGCCACAAGTCAGGGGGGAAGAAACACTGAAGCTTTCTTT	CATSQGGRNTEAFF
TRBV6-6	.	TRBJ1-2	.	TGTGCCAGCAGTTATTCTGGGGTTGGCTACACCTTC	CASSYSGVGYTF
TRBV11-1	once	TRBJ2-3	.	TGTGCCAGCAGCTTAGGGGGGTCGACCCCCGTTTATACAGATACGCAGTATTTT	CASSLGGSTPVYTDTQYF
TRBV6-6	.	TRBJ1-6	.	TGTGCCAGCAGTTCGATCCTAAATTCACCCCTCCACTTT	CASSSILNSPLHF
TRBV7-2	.	TRBJ2-2	TRBD2	TGTGCCAGCAGGCAGCGGGAGGGCCACGCCGGGGAGCTGTTTTTT	CASRQREGHAGELFF
TRBV7-2	.	TRBJ2-2	.	TGTGCCAGCAGCCCAAGGGGCCTCTCGAACACCGGGGAGCTGTTTTTT	CASSPRGLSNTGELFF